Shown below are 30 T cell receptor beta chains from a single sample sequenced in a study of T cells in Graves' hyperthyroidism and ophthalmopathy. From RNA transcripts, TCR beta CDR3 regions were amplified. A set of HTBI primers served as the primers for a first-round RT-PCR of the TCR CDR3. MiXCR, applied by TCRdb to the multiplex PCR reads, yields one record per CDR3 protein. The sample records approximately 600,000 distinct CDR3 sequences, around 15% being singletons. The sequenced sample consisted of blood. These receptors were collected from a woman aged 40 to 50 with Graves' ophthalmopathy.

The chain has TRBV25-1 and TRBJ2-7; TRBD1 matches 11 bases. The CDR3 loop spans 13 amino acids. With 8 bases clipped from V and 4 bases from J, the junction kept 4 bases outside the gene matches. The germline V gene encodes CDR1 MGHDK and CDR2 SYGVNS. The CDR3 reads CASGQGASYEQYF. The CDR3 DNA sequence: TGTGCCAGCGGACAGGGGGCATCGTACGAGCAGTACTTC.

The sample holds many counts of this clonotype. The chain links TRBV29-1 to TRBJ1-3; D is unclear. Germline V gives CDR1 SQVTM, CDR2 ANQGSEA. This CDR3 is 12 amino acids long. The V gene lost 3 bases and the J gene lost 8 bases, with 11 bases spanning the gap. The CDR3 DNA reads as TGCAGCGTTGATGAGGGAATGGACACCATATATTTT. It is translated as CSVDEGMDTIYF.

This clonotype was counted between two and nine times. This clone may be a read error of a much larger clone one base away. The CDR3 protein is CASSYGHERYF. The CDR3 region has the DNA TGTGCCAGCAGTTACGGGCACGAGCGGTACTTC. The chain couples TRBV6-2 or TRBV6-3 to TRBJ2-7; D is unclear. There are 11 residues in the CDR3. Germline CDR1 MNHEY, CDR2 SVGEGT.

Many counts were recorded for this clonotype. The chain uses TRBV6-2 or TRBV6-3 and TRBJ2-7; D may be TRBD2 (6 bases). V was trimmed by 2 bases and J by 5 bases, leaving 16 bases between them. This CDR3 is 15 amino acids long. Germline loops: CDR1 MNHEY, CDR2 SVGEGT. The CDR3: CASSYGGGGKDEQYF. The CDR3 DNA sequence: TGTGCCAGCAGTTACGGGGGAGGAGGAAAGGACGAGCAGTACTTC.

The chain uses TRBV27 and TRBJ1-2; TRBD1 is a possible D gene (6 bases). The CDR3 length is 13 residues. V gave up 6 bases and J gave up 3 bases, with 11 bases separating them. Germline CDR1 and CDR2: MNHEY and SMNVEV (reference sequence). The CDR3 here is CASSDGGDYGYTF. The CDR3 DNA reads as TGTGCCAGCAGCGACGGGGGCGACTATGGCTACACCTTC.

This clonotype was seen repeatedly, ten times or more. The chain is built from TRBV4-1 and TRBJ1-2; 8 nucleotides match TRBD1. The J segment lost 3 bases and the V segment lost 0 bases, leaving 6 bases of the junction unmatched. Germline V gene data show CDR1 as MGHRA and CDR2 as YSYEKL. The CDR3 totals 16 residues. CDR3 nucleotides: TGCGCCAGCAGCCAAGATGAGGGACAGGACGACTATGGCTACACCTTC. The encoded protein is CASSQDEGQDDYGYTF.

This clonotype was counted many times. The CDR3 loop is CASSRGAGANVLTF. In DNA, the CDR3 is TGTGCCAGCAGCCGGGGGGCTGGGGCCAACGTCCTGACTTTC. The chain couples TRBV11-2 to TRBJ2-6; 7 bases map to TRBD2. CDR3 length: 14 residues. V dropped 5 bases and J dropped 2; count of bases not matched to a gene: 0. The germline gives CDR1 SGHAT, CDR2 FQNNGV.

V and J are TRBV28 and TRBJ2-5; maybe TRBD1 (7 bases). The length of the CDR3 is 13 residues. Trimming took 6 bases from V and 4 from J, leaving 12 bases between them. Germline CDR1 is MDHEN and CDR2 is SYDVKM. As DNA, the CDR3 is TGTGCCAGCAGACCAGGGGGAGGAGAGACCCAGTACTTC. Protein: CASRPGGGETQYF. Based on the CDR3 plus reference TRBV28 and TRBJ2-5, the full variable domain is DVKVTQSSRYLVKRTGEKVFLECVQDMDHENMFWYRQDPGLGLRLIYFSYDVKMKEKGDIPEGYSVSREKKERFSLILESASTNQTSMYLCASRPGGGETQYFGPGTRLLVL.

This clonotype has more than one count but fewer than ten. Written as DNA, the CDR3 is TGCAGTGCTAGAGACAGGGCCGAGCAGTACTTC. Protein product: CSARDRAEQYF. The V and J genes are TRBV20-1 and TRBJ2-7; perhaps TRBD1 as D (5 bases). In germline, CDR1 is DFQATT, CDR2 SNEGSKA (reference sequence). The ends were cut back, 0 bases at V and 6 bases at J, with 6 bases in the middle. There are 11 residues in the CDR3.

This clonotype was observed many times. J is TRBJ2-5 and V is TRBV20-1; D not resolved. Trimming removed 1 base at V and 2 bases at J, with 5 bases between. The length of the CDR3 is 12 residues. Germline-derived CDR1 and CDR2 are DFQATT and SNEGSKA (reference sequence). The CDR3 reads CSARGLQETQYF. For the CDR3, the DNA is TGCAGTGCTAGAGGACTTCAAGAGACCCAGTACTTC.

The table lists this clonotype with many counts. Being one base from a much bigger clone, this may be a read error. The chain uses TRBV30 and TRBJ1-1; D not certain. CDR1 and CDR2 (germline): GTSNPN, SVGIG (reference sequence). The CDR3 runs 13 residues. With 4 bases removed from V and 6 bases from J, the gap between germline ends came to 15 bases. DNA of the CDR3: TGTGCCTGGACCGGTATGAGTGGGGCTGAAGCTTTCTTT. Translation gives CAWTGMSGAEAFF.

In this sample, this clonotype turned up many times. The chain has TRBV28 and TRBJ2-7; TRBD2 matches at 9 bases. Trimming took 3 bases from V and 0 from J; bases not matched to a gene: 6. This CDR3 has 16 amino acids. Germline values: CDR1 MDHEN, CDR2 SYDVKM. The CDR3 protein is CASSLMLAGTSYEQYF. The CDR3 DNA reads as TGTGCCAGCAGTTTGATGCTAGCGGGAACCTCCTACGAGCAGTACTTC.

This clonotype showed up many times. J is TRBJ1-2 and V is TRBV4-1; D unclear. With 0 bases removed from V and 4 bases from J, the gap between germline ends came to 9 bases. Germline CDR1 reads MGHRA; CDR2 reads YSYEKL. The CDR3 consists of 14 residues. CDR3 protein: CASSQDSAVYGYTF. For the CDR3, the DNA is TGCGCCAGCAGCCAAGATAGCGCGGTCTATGGCTACACCTTC.

The table lists this clonotype with many counts. This chain joins TRBV4-3 and TRBJ2-5; no definite D call. Germline V gene lookup returns CDR1 LGHNA and CDR2 YSLEER. This CDR3 region has 13 residues. Trimming cost V 3 bases and J 5 bases, with 10 bases left between them. The CDR3 is CASSHGPMETQYF. The DNA for the CDR3 is TGCGCCAGCAGCCACGGGCCGATGGAGACCCAGTACTTC.

This clonotype was recorded a few times. The gene calls are TRBV20-1 and TRBJ2-7, with D possibly TRBD2 on 6 matching bases. V lost 5 bases and J 0 bases, leaving 11 bases between the germline ends. The CDR3 runs to 13 residues. CDR1 and CDR2 (germline): DFQATT, SNEGSKA (reference sequence). The CDR3 protein is CSAGDSFSYEQYF. CDR3 DNA: TGCAGTGCTGGGGACTCCTTCTCCTACGAGCAGTACTTC.

This clonotype has more than one count but fewer than ten. V is TRBV9 and J is TRBJ1-5; unclear D gene. Germline V CDR1 and CDR2: SGDLS, YYNGEE. The CDR3 is made up of 15 amino acids. V lost 3 bases, J lost 11 bases, and 21 bases lay in between. Here the CDR3 reads CASSAGFLLDRSQHF. CDR3 nucleotide sequence: TGTGCCAGCAGCGCCGGGTTTTTACTGGACCGGTCCCAGCATTTT.

This clonotype was seen ten or more times. The rearrangement joins TRBV12-3 or TRBV12-4 to TRBJ2-7; D gene unclear. Between the trimmed V and J ends, which lost 3 bases and 2 bases, there was a span of 8 bases. The CDR3 sequence is 13 residues long. CDR3 nucleotide sequence: TGTGCCAGCAGTTTCCTTGGTCCCTACGAGCAGTACTTC. Translated: CASSFLGPYEQYF.

This clonotype was seen at least ten times. The rearrangement joins TRBV29-1 to TRBJ1-2, with 10 bases lining up with TRBD1. This CDR3 comprises 11 residues. V lost 8 bases and J lost 7; bases outside the gene matches: 4. The germline V gene has CDR1 SQVTM and CDR2 ANQGSEA. The CDR3 DNA reads TGCAGCACCGGACAGGGGGGTGGCTACACCTTC. Translated: CSTGQGGGYTF. Full variable domain (remainder filled in from reference TRBV29-1 and TRBJ1-2): SAVISQKPSRDICQRGTSLTIQCQVDSQVTMMFWYRQQPGQSLTLIATANQGSEATYESGFVIDKFPISRPNLTFSTLTVSNMSPEDSSIYLCSTGQGGGYTFGSGTRLTVV.

This clonotype has only a few counts. V and J are TRBV27 and TRBJ1-2; D uncertain. The germline V gene has CDR1 MNHEY and CDR2 SMNVEV (reference sequence). The V end was cut by 5 bases, the J end by 0 bases, with 25 bases between. The CDR3 is made up of 19 amino acids. This chain's CDR3 is CASSPHPRQLSLPNYGYTF. CDR3 nucleotides: TGTGCCAGCAGTCCCCACCCACGGCAGCTTTCTTTACCTAACTATGGCTACACCTTC.

This clonotype was recorded many times. This sequence may be a read error, since a much larger clone differs from it by one base. The V gene is TRBV2, the J gene TRBJ2-5, with D unresolved. Germline CDR1 SNHLY, CDR2 FYNNEI. V gave up 1 base and J gave up 5 bases, with 17 bases separating them. This CDR3 has 16 residues. The CDR3 protein is CASSEGSRSLKETQYF. The CDR3 bases are TGTGCCAGCAGTGAAGGCTCACGGAGCTTGAAGGAGACCCAGTACTTC.

The rearrangement uses TRBV28 and TRBJ2-7; possibly TRBD1 for D (5 bases). In germline, CDR1 is MDHEN, CDR2 SYDVKM. The CDR3 is made up of 12 amino acids. V shed 5 bases and J shed 6 bases, with 11 bases lying between them. DNA of the CDR3: TGTGCCAGCAGTACCGGTCAGGGCGAGCAGTACTTC. Protein: CASSTGQGEQYF.

The sample holds many counts of this clonotype. V usage is TRBV19 and J usage is TRBJ1-5, with a weak D call TRBD1 (5 bases). Trimming took 5 bases from V and 5 from J, leaving 10 bases between them. This CDR3 spans 13 amino acids. The germline V gene encodes CDR1 LNHDA and CDR2 SQIVND (reference sequence). CDR3 residues: CASSFGAHQPQHF. The CDR3 bases are TGTGCCAGTAGTTTCGGGGCGCATCAGCCCCAGCATTTT.

The sample holds a few counts of this clonotype. The chain is built from TRBV28 and TRBJ1-2, with a weak D call TRBD1 (5 bases). The germline V gene encodes CDR1 MDHEN and CDR2 SYDVKM. This CDR3 spans 16 amino acids. The V gene lost 4 bases and the J gene lost 3 bases, with 18 bases spanning the gap. CDR3 protein: CASSSRTPLPDYGYTF. As DNA, the CDR3 is TGTGCCAGCAGTTCTCGGACACCTTTACCCGACTATGGCTACACCTTC.

This clonotype was seen only a few times. V usage is TRBV4-1 and J usage is TRBJ1-2, with TRBD1 matching 8 bases. Unmatched junction bases numbered 5, after V lost 0 bases and J lost 5 bases. Per germline, CDR1 MGHRA and CDR2 YSYEKL. This CDR3 is built from 15 residues. Written as DNA, the CDR3 is TGCGCCAGCAGCCAAGAAGAGGACAGGGAGTATGGCTACACCTTC. Amino acids: CASSQEEDREYGYTF.

The chain links TRBV12-3 or TRBV12-4 to TRBJ2-2; 10 nucleotides align to TRBD2. The CDR3 has 15 amino acids. The trim removed 6 bases at V and 7 bases at J, leaving 8 bases unmatched. CDR3 coding DNA: TGTGCCAGCAGCCCTCCTAGCGGGAGAATCGGGGAGCTGTTTTTT. The encoded protein is CASSPPSGRIGELFF.

Many counts were recorded for this clonotype. This chain joins TRBV28 and TRBJ2-2, with D uncertain. There are 15 residues in the CDR3. Germline assignment: CDR1 MDHEN and CDR2 SYDVKM. Trimming left V 6 bases short and J 0 bases short, with 11 bases between. CDR3 DNA: TGTGCCAGCAGCTTAGGCCTAGCGAACACCGGGGAGCTGTTTTTT. Its protein is CASSLGLANTGELFF. Full variable domain (missing parts from reference TRBV28 and TRBJ2-2): DVKVTQSSRYLVKRTGEKVFLECVQDMDHENMFWYRQDPGLGLRLIYFSYDVKMKEKGDIPEGYSVSREKKERFSLILESASTNQTSMYLCASSLGLANTGELFFGEGSRLTVL.

This clonotype was seen repeatedly, ten times or more. The chain couples TRBV5-1 to TRBJ1-2; D not certain. Germline V CDR1 and CDR2: SGHRS, YFSETQ. Trimming removed 5 bases at V and 3 bases at J, with 14 bases between. The CDR3 runs to 14 residues. This CDR3 reads CASREAMGYYGYTF. The CDR3 DNA follows: TGCGCCAGCAGAGAGGCGATGGGGTACTATGGCTACACCTTC.

CDR3 bases: TGTGCCAGCAGTTTCCCGAGGGCCCCTGGGGGCACTGAAGCTTTCTTT. This gives the protein CASSFPRAPGGTEAFF. The genes are TRBV28 and TRBJ1-1, with a weak D call TRBD1 (5 bases). Per the germline V gene, CDR1 is MDHEN and CDR2 is SYDVKM. V lost 3 bases and J 4 bases, leaving 18 bases between the germline ends. This CDR3 has 16 amino acids.

This chain links TRBV12-3 or TRBV12-4 with TRBJ1-1, with no clear D. This CDR3 contains 12 residues. The germline V and J ends were trimmed by 2 bases and 7 bases, with 8 bases remaining between them. CDR3 bases: TGTGCCAGCAGTTTACTCCGATTTGAAGCTTTCTTT. Translation: CASSLLRFEAFF.

This clonotype was recorded at least ten times. The J gene is TRBJ2-7, the V gene TRBV30; D call uncertain. V lost 1 base and J lost 1, with 5 bases in between. Germline V gene sequence: CDR1 GTSNPN, CDR2 SVGIG (reference sequence). The CDR3 spans 12 residues. CDR3 DNA sequence: TGTGCCTGGAGTGAACAGTCCTACGAGCAGTACTTC. Translating gives CAWSEQSYEQYF.